This entry concerns a single T cell receptor (beta chain). This sample is drawn from a study of T cell responses to AZD1222 COVID-19 vaccine. The CDR3 is 13 amino acids. With V trimmed by 6 bases and J by 6 bases, 8 bases remained unmatched. Germline CDR1 is GTSNPN and CDR2 is SVGIG (reference sequence). TCRdb's copy holds only in-frame clones and misses some; the assay was immunoSEQ multiplex PCR. The sample consists of around 120,000 clones, about 90% of them appearing once. Sequences were derived from peripheral blood, sampled on day 0 of AZD1222 vaccination. V usage is TRBV30 and J usage is TRBJ2-1; TRBD2 agrees at 7 bases. The clonotype was recovered from an adult in good health. As DNA, the CDR3 is TGTGCCTGTGGGGGGGTAGATCTCAATGAGCAGTTCTTC. It is translated as CACGGVDLNEQFF. The full variable domain, in which reference TRBV30 and TRBJ2-1 provide the parts outside the CDR3, is SQTIHQWPATLVQPVGSPLSLECTVEGTSNPNLYWYRQAAGRGLQLLFYSVGIGQISSEVPQNLSASRPQDRQFILSSKKLLLSDSGFYLCACGGVDLNEQFFGPGTRLTVL.